The 26 T cell receptor beta chains given below trace back to one sample, sequenced in a study of memory CD4+ T cells and cytomegalovirus serostatus. Single viable CD3+CD4+CD8-CD45RO+ cells were sorted as the memory CD4+ T cells. The repertoire was sequenced with immunoSEQ multiplex PCR; TCRdb's copy has only in-frame clones and lacks some. The table includes 45,000 to 65,000 clones, 75% to 85% detected once. The sample comprised memory CD4+ T cells from blood. The receptors shown here come from an adult in good health and CMV-seronegative.

This clone was picked up a small number of times. This chain uses TRBV18 with TRBJ1-4; TRBD1 agrees at 8 bases. Looked up from germline, CDR1 is KGHSH and CDR2 is LQKENI. The CDR3 covers 14 residues. The V gene end was trimmed by 3 bases and the J gene end by 15 bases; junction bases not matched to a gene: 12. In DNA form, the CDR3 reads TGTGCCAGCTCACCCGGCGGGGACAGGTCAACGATGTTTTTT. This codes for CASSPGGDRSTMFF.

The V call is TRBV4-3, the J call TRBJ2-2; D is tentatively TRBD1 or TRBD2 (5 bases each). V lost 1 base and J lost 1, with 16 bases in between. CDR3 length equals 18 residues. Germline CDR1 and CDR2: LGHNA and YSLEER. The chain's CDR3 is CASSQGGFSGLNTGELFF. Here the CDR3 DNA reads TGCGCCAGCAGCCAAGGGGGGTTTTCAGGGTTGAACACCGGGGAGCTGTTTTTT.

This sequence joins TRBV2 and TRBJ1-2; 7 bases match TRBD1. The CDR3 has 13 residues. J was trimmed by 4 bases and V by 7 bases; bases with no gene match: 6. CDR1 and CDR2 (germline): SNHLY, FYNNEI. CDR3 nucleotides: TGTGCCAGCATCGTAACAGGGGTCTATGGCTACACCTTC. Its protein product is CASIVTGVYGYTF.

This clone was recorded a few times. V gene TRBV28 combines with J gene TRBJ1-4, with D perhaps matching TRBD1 (6 bases). The CDR3 has 18 amino acids. Germline V gene sequence: CDR1 MDHEN, CDR2 SYDVKM. V gave up 3 bases and J gave up 8 bases, with 25 bases separating them. CDR3 protein: CASSFFPARGYDGEKLFF. The CDR3 region has the DNA TGTGCCAGCAGTTTCTTCCCCGCCAGGGGTTACGATGGAGAAAAACTGTTTTTT. Variable domain in full (rest from reference TRBV28 and TRBJ1-4): DVKVTQSSRYLVKRTGEKVFLECVQDMDHENMFWYRQDPGLGLRLIYFSYDVKMKEKGDIPEGYSVSREKKERFSLILESASTNQTSMYLCASSFFPARGYDGEKLFFGSGTQLSVL.

The V gene is TRBV5-1, the J gene TRBJ2-3, with D possibly matching TRBD1 (6 bases). V gave up 0 bases and J gave up 5 bases, with 16 bases separating them. Looked up from germline, CDR1 is SGHRS and CDR2 is YFSETQ. This CDR3 region has 16 residues. The DNA of the CDR3 is TGCGCCAGCAGCTTGGACCTACAGGGTTCTGGAGATACGCAGTATTTT. Translation: CASSLDLQGSGDTQYF.

The J gene is TRBJ2-2, the V gene TRBV6-1, with D possibly being TRBD2 (7 bases). The CDR3 is 15 amino acids. Germline CDR1 is MNHNS and CDR2 is SASEGT. V was shortened by 8 bases and J by 6 bases, with 19 bases between the two germline ends. The CDR3 loop is CASLSRGGKSGELFF. The CDR3 region has the DNA TGTGCCAGCCTGTCCAGGGGAGGGAAGTCCGGGGAGCTGTTTTTT.

This clone was seen a few times. The chain is built from TRBV28 and TRBJ1-4, with TRBD1 identical over 7 bases. Germline CDR1 is MDHEN and CDR2 is SYDVKM. This CDR3 contains 12 residues. V shed 7 bases, J shed 10 bases, and the junction held 6 bases outside the gene matches. Written as DNA, the CDR3 is TGTGCCAGCAACTTCCAGGGGGGAAAACTGTTTTTT. Translating it yields CASNFQGGKLFF. The full variable domain, in which reference TRBV28 and TRBJ1-4 provide the parts outside the CDR3, is DVKVTQSSRYLVKRTGEKVFLECVQDMDHENMFWYRQDPGLGLRLIYFSYDVKMKEKGDIPEGYSVSREKKERFSLILESASTNQTSMYLCASNFQGGKLFFGSGTQLSVL.

This clone was observed once. The chain links TRBV5-6 to TRBJ1-2; TRBD1 aligns across 8 bases. The germline gives CDR1 SGHDT, CDR2 YYEEEE. Trimming cost V 5 bases and J 5 bases; bases outside gene matches: 14. The length of the CDR3 is 16 residues. The CDR3 DNA reads TGTGCCAGCAGTGGCGGGACAGGCTCAACCGAATATGGCTACACCTTC. Translating it yields CASSGGTGSTEYGYTF.

The gene calls are TRBV9 and TRBJ2-5, with 8 bases matching TRBD1. The CDR3 loop spans 14 amino acids. From germline, CDR1 is SGDLS and CDR2 YYNGEE. J lost 5 bases, V lost 7 bases, and 10 bases had no gene match. CDR3 sequence (DNA): TGTGCCAGCTCGCAGGGGGCATATTTGGAGACCCAGTACTTC. Protein sequence: CASSQGAYLETQYF.

V and J are TRBV6-5 and TRBJ2-7; TRBD1 aligns across 8 bases. V was pared by 7 bases and J by 3 bases, with 8 bases of the junction left unmatched. This CDR3 has 14 residues. Germline V gene data show CDR1 as MNHEY and CDR2 as SVGAGI. The CDR3 DNA reads as TGTGCCAGCACCAACGACGACAGGGGCTACGAGCAGTACTTC. Translating gives CASTNDDRGYEQYF.

This clone was counted once. The chain links TRBV4-3 to TRBJ2-1, with 10 bases fitting TRBD2. The CDR3 is 16 residues long. V shed 4 bases, J shed 8 bases, and the junction held 11 bases outside the gene matches. The germline V gene encodes CDR1 LGHNA and CDR2 YSLEER. CDR3: CASSLQTSGGDYEQFF. CDR3 DNA: TGCGCCAGCAGCCTACAGACCAGCGGGGGGGACTATGAGCAGTTCTTC.

The chain employs TRBV7-6 and TRBJ2-1, with 9 bases matching TRBD2. Looked up from germline, CDR1 is SGHVS and CDR2 is FNYEAQ. The CDR3 runs to 18 residues. The V and J ends lost 3 bases and 4 bases, in that order; junction bases with no gene match: 13. The CDR3 here is CASSLDTWAGGLYNEQFF. The CDR3 region has the DNA TGTGCCAGCAGCTTGGATACCTGGGCGGGGGGGCTGTACAATGAGCAGTTCTTC.

The rearrangement joins TRBV5-1 to TRBJ1-5, with TRBD1 matching over 9 bases. CDR1 SGHRS and CDR2 YFSETQ come from the germline V gene. The junction had 5 bases not matched to a gene; V was cut back by 2 bases and J by 5 bases. The CDR3 sequence is 15 residues long. CDR3 in amino acids: CASSLQGAKDQPQHF. In DNA, the CDR3 is TGCGCCAGCAGCTTACAGGGGGCAAAGGATCAGCCCCAGCATTTT.

The J gene is TRBJ2-1, the V gene TRBV9; D is perhaps TRBD2 (5 bases). V was pared by 3 bases and J by 5 bases, with 18 bases between. The CDR3 has 16 amino acids. The germline gives CDR1 SGDLS, CDR2 YYNGEE. The CDR3 DNA follows: TGTGCCAGCAGCGGCCCCGGAGGATTGCGGGACAATGAGCAGTTCTTC. It codes for CASSGPGGLRDNEQFF.

The V call is TRBV6-4, the J call TRBJ2-2, with 9 positions matching TRBD2. Germline V gene data show CDR1 as MRHNA and CDR2 as SNTAGT. The J segment lost 6 bases and the V segment lost 6 bases, leaving 8 bases of the junction unmatched. This CDR3 region has 15 residues. Here the CDR3 DNA reads TGTGCCAGCAGGATTTTAGCGGGGGTGTCCGGGGAGCTGTTTTTT. Its protein product is CASRILAGVSGELFF.

The chain uses TRBV19 and TRBJ2-6; no firm D call. The ends were cut back, 6 bases at V and 0 bases at J, with 9 bases in the middle. CDR1 and CDR2 (germline): LNHDA, SQIVND (reference sequence). The CDR3 length is 15 residues. The CDR3 reads CASRDINSGANVLTF. CDR3 nucleotides: TGTGCCAGTAGGGATATAAACTCTGGGGCCAACGTCCTGACTTTC.

V usage is TRBV27 and J usage is TRBJ2-2; 7 bases fit TRBD2. CDR1 is MNHEY and CDR2 is SMNVEV in the germline V gene (reference sequence). This CDR3 region has 15 residues. The V and J ends lost 6 bases and 4 bases, in that order; junction bases with no gene match: 8. The CDR3: CASRRGDAGTGELFF. The CDR3, as DNA: TGTGCCAGCAGACGGGGGGACGCTGGCACCGGGGAGCTGTTTTTT.

The V call is TRBV2, the J call TRBJ1-1, with 9 nucleotides matching TRBD1. CDR1 SNHLY and CDR2 FYNNEI come from the germline V gene. CDR3 size: 14 residues. The V segment lost 5 bases and the J segment 6 bases; nucleotides outside the gene matches: 7. Here the CDR3 DNA reads TGTGCCAGCAGTTACAGGGGGCGGGGGTCTGAAGCTTTCTTT. It translates to CASSYRGRGSEAFF. Full variable domain (missing parts from reference TRBV2 and TRBJ1-1): EPEVTQTPSHQVTQMGQEVILRCVPISNHLYFYWYRQILGQKVEFLVSFYNNEISEKSEIFDDQFSVERPDGSNFTLKIRSTKLEDSAMYFCASSYRGRGSEAFFGQGTRLTVV.

The chain recombines TRBV7-6 with TRBJ2-1; TRBD2 matches at 8 bases. V lost 5 bases to trimming and J lost 3 bases; unmatched junction nucleotides: 6. This CDR3 has 15 residues. CDR1 is SGHVS, CDR2 FNYEAQ, per germline. Here the CDR3 DNA reads TGTGCCAGCAGCGAACCCGGGACTAGCTACAATGAGCAGTTCTTC. It specifies CASSEPGTSYNEQFF.

The gene calls are TRBV7-8 and TRBJ2-7, with D perhaps matching TRBD1 (5 bases). Trimming removed 4 bases at V and 3 bases at J, with 25 bases between. The CDR3 has 18 amino acids. The germline V gene encodes CDR1 SGHVS and CDR2 FQNEAQ. The DNA of the CDR3 is TGTGCCAGCAGCTCCGTATCCAATAGAATATACAGGAGCTACGAGCAGTACTTC. Translating gives CASSSVSNRIYRSYEQYF.

The chain employs TRBV11-2 and TRBJ1-3, with D perhaps TRBD1 (5 bases). With 0 bases removed from V and 2 bases from J, the gap between germline ends came to 11 bases. Germline V gives CDR1 SGHAT, CDR2 FQNNGV. The CDR3 is made up of 16 amino acids. The CDR3 coding sequence is TGTGCCAGCAGCTTAGACATCGGGGGGACTGGAAACACCATATATTTT. Translating gives CASSLDIGGTGNTIYF.

The CDR3 bases are TGTGCGGTTGGCAGGACGAACATTCAGTACTTC. This sequence encodes CAVGRTNIQYF. This sequence joins TRBV6-1 and TRBJ2-4; no firm D call. This CDR3 comprises 11 residues. In germline, CDR1 is MNHNS, CDR2 SASEGT.

Only one count was recorded for this clone. V gene TRBV7-3 combines with J gene TRBJ2-3; D is possibly TRBD2 (7 bases). In germline, CDR1 is SGHTA, CDR2 FQGTGA. The CDR3 loop spans 14 amino acids. The V gene lost 5 bases and the J gene lost 4 bases, with 13 bases spanning the gap. CDR3 residues: CASSPGGPADTQYF. CDR3 coding DNA: TGTGCCAGCAGCCCCGGGGGGCCCGCAGATACGCAGTATTTT.

This chain links TRBV19 with TRBJ1-6; 9 bases are a match to TRBD1. This CDR3 is 17 amino acids long. Unmatched junction bases numbered 5, after V lost 4 bases and J lost 1 base. The germline V gene has CDR1 LNHDA and CDR2 SQIVND (reference sequence). The CDR3, as DNA: TGTGCCAGTAGTACCCAACAGGGGGCTTCCTATAATTCACCCCTCCACTTT. Amino acids: CASSTQQGASYNSPLHF. The variable domain in full, completed from reference TRBV19 and TRBJ1-6, reads DGGITQSPKYLFRKEGQNVTLSCEQNLNHDAMYWYRQDPGQGLRLIYYSQIVNDFQKGDIAEGYSVSREKKESFPLTVTSAQKNPTAFYLCASSTQQGASYNSPLHFGNGTRLTVT.

This clone was picked up a small number of times. This chain connects TRBV19 to TRBJ1-1; D unclear. CDR1 LNHDA and CDR2 SQIVND come from the germline V gene (reference sequence). Deletions cut 4 bases from V and 4 bases from J, with 10 bases between. This CDR3 has 13 residues. In DNA, the CDR3 is TGTGCCAGTAGTAGTGGGTGGGGCACTGAAGCTTTCTTT. It codes for CASSSGWGTEAFF.

V gene TRBV7-2 combines with J gene TRBJ1-4; D remains unclear. There are 16 residues in the CDR3. V shed 2 bases and J shed 7 bases, with 17 bases lying between them. CDR1 and CDR2 from the germline V gene are SGHTA and FQGNSA. The CDR3 DNA sequence: TGTGCCAGCAGCTTATCGGGTGGAGGGATGGGTGAAAAACTGTTTTTT. This codes for CASSLSGGGMGEKLFF.